The clone carrying this TCR beta chain showed up just a few times. The target antigen is unknown. This entry comes from a study of cytomegalovirus exposure and HLA in healthy donors. The study's findings and limits: TCR beta chains associated with HLA were, in a later analysis, more clonally expanded than equally common others. Researchers reported in a later analysis that common viral pathogens appeared linked to several top clusters.

Germline V CDR1 and CDR2: SGHRS, YFSETQ. Trimming removed 3 bases from V and 4 bases from J; junction bases left unmatched: 8. The CDR3 is 16 amino acids. PCR was performed using 60 Vbeta and 13 Jbeta primers. Using immunoSEQ multiplex PCR, the repertoire was profiled, and TCRdb retains in-frame clones only, with some absent. The top ten hold over 2% of the sample, which has 150,000 to 250,000 clones, 65% to 90% seen once. This chain links TRBV5-1 with TRBJ1-2; TRBD1 matches at 11 bases. The sequencing sample was made of PBMCs. The TCR was taken from a woman between 50 and 59 years old in good health and CMV-seronegative. The CDR3 reads CASSSRRTGGAYGYTF. The DNA for the CDR3 is TGCGCCAGCAGCTCGAGACGGACAGGGGGCGCCTATGGCTACACCTTC.